This is a list of T cell receptor beta chains from one sample in a study of chemoradiotherapy in HPV16-positive cancers. Sequenced by immunoSEQ multiplex PCR; TCRdb stores in-frame clones only, minus some. The sample has roughly 5,800 clones, around 84% seen once. Material: tumor tissue, obtained from a patient who underwent chemoradiotherapy. All receptors derive from a human donor with HPV-associated anogenital cancer. CDR3s include the opening cysteine and the closing phenylalanine or tryptophan. D genes are given only for firm matches. The size field is filled for only some rows; it gives once, few, many or a size class.

>TRBJ1-2|-|-|TRBV2
CASSETGNYGYTF
TGTGCCAGCAGTGAAACAGGGAACTATGGCTACACCTTC
>TRBJ1-6|TRBD1|few|TRBV27
CASRGTGSDNSPLHF
TGTGCCAGCCGCGGGACAGGTTCGGATAATTCACCCCTCCACTTT
>TRBJ1-2|-|few|TRBV27
CASSFAAGSNYGYTF
TGTGCCAGCAGTTTCGCGGCAGGGTCTAACTATGGCTACACCTTC
>TRBJ1-5|-|-|TRBV5-1
CASSLAGVGLGNQPQHF
TGCGCCAGCAGCTTGGCCGGGGTGGGTTTGGGCAATCAGCCCCAGCATTTT
>TRBJ2-7|-|few|TRBV29-1
CSVYRNYEQYF
TGCAGCGTTTACAGGAATTACGAGCAGTACTTC
>TRBJ2-5|TRBD2|-|TRBV2
CASSGTSGGRKETQYF
TGTGCCAGCAGTGGGACTAGCGGGGGGCGAAAAGAGACCCAGTACTTC
>TRBJ2-3|TRBD2|-|TRBV27
CASSFGGGRSDTQYF
TGTGCCAGCAGTTTCGGGGGGGGAAGATCGGATACGCAGTATTTT
>TRBJ1-2|-|-|TRBV15
CATSREEGDGYTF
TGTGCCACCAGCAGAGAGGAGGGGGATGGCTACACCTTC
>TRBJ2-5|TRBD1|-|TRBV2
CASSGWTGDQETQYF
TGTGCCAGCAGTGGATGGACAGGGGACCAAGAGACCCAGTACTTC
>TRBJ1-6|-|few|TRBV6-5
CASGRSGDNSPLHF
TGTGCCAGTGGAAGGTCAGGGGATAATTCACCCCTCCACTTT
>TRBJ2-3|TRBD2|-|TRBV2
CAISSPFMSGEARDTQYF
TGTGCCATCTCCTCTCCCTTCATGAGCGGGGAGGCTAGAGATACGCAGTATTTT
>TRBJ1-4|-|-|TRBV7-2
CASSSASLGAPNEKLFF
TGTGCCAGCAGCTCCGCAAGTTTAGGGGCACCTAATGAAAAACTGTTTTTT
>TRBJ2-5|-|-|TRBV5-5
CASSLRTFQETQYF
TGTGCCAGCAGCTTAAGGACGTTTCAAGAGACCCAGTACTTC
>TRBJ2-1|-|-|TRBV4-1
CASSPGLENEQFF
TGCGCCAGCAGCCCGGGACTGGAGAATGAGCAGTTCTTC
>TRBJ2-5|TRBD2|once|TRBV5-1
CASSVLAGGLGDQYF
TGCGCCAGCAGCGTATTAGCGGGGGGGCTTGGGGACCAGTACTTC
>TRBJ2-3|TRBD2|-|TRBV29-1
CSGLLANTQYF
TGCAGCGGCCTACTAGCGAATACGCAGTATTTT
>TRBJ2-1|-|-|TRBV14
CASSPRIPNNEQFF
TGTGCCAGCAGCCCAAGGATTCCCAACAATGAGCAGTTCTTC
>TRBJ1-3|-|-|TRBV2
CASEGSGNTIYF
TGTGCCAGCGAGGGCTCTGGAAACACCATATATTTT
>TRBJ1-1|TRBD1|once|TRBV5-5
CASSFSGGGGTEAFF
TGTGCCAGCAGCTTCTCAGGGGGCGGGGGAACTGAAGCTTTCTTT
>TRBJ2-1|TRBD2|-|TRBV7-6
CASSRQAGIAEQFF
TGTGCCAGCAGCCGGCAAGCGGGGATTGCTGAGCAGTTCTTC
>TRBJ2-7|-|-|TRBV2
CASSERQGRDEQYF
TGTGCCAGCAGTGAGAGGCAGGGAAGGGACGAGCAGTACTTC
>TRBJ2-5|TRBD1|-|TRBV27
CASSKGQGLETQYF
TGTGCCAGCAGTAAAGGACAGGGTCTAGAGACCCAGTACTTC
>TRBJ2-1|TRBD2|-|TRBV5-1
CASSGGGYNEQFF
TGCGCCAGCAGCGGGGGGGGTTACAATGAGCAGTTCTTC
>TRBJ1-2|-|-|TRBV6-1
CASRNRGTNYGYTF
TGTGCCAGCAGGAATCGAGGGACCAACTATGGCTACACCTTC
>TRBJ1-6|-|few|TRBV6-5
CASGTSTNSPLHF
TGTGCCAGCGGGACATCAACTAATTCACCCCTCCACTTT
>TRBJ2-7|-|-|TRBV9
CASSVGGNEQYF
TGTGCCAGCAGCGTAGGGGGTAACGAGCAGTACTTC
>TRBJ1-2|-|-|TRBV27
CASSLSGPIYGYTF
TGTGCCAGCAGTTTATCGGGACCGATCTATGGCTACACCTTC
>TRBJ2-4|-|-|TRBV19
CATEGQRKNIQYF
TGTGCCACCGAAGGACAGCGCAAAAACATTCAGTACTTC
>TRBJ1-1|TRBD1|once|TRBV5-8
CASSLGQLFTEAFF
TGTGCCAGCAGCCTGGGACAGCTATTCACTGAAGCTTTCTTT
>TRBJ2-1|-|few|TRBV27
CASSFAGTNYNEQFF
TGTGCCAGCAGTTTTGCAGGGACCAACTACAATGAGCAGTTCTTC
>TRBJ1-2|TRBD1|-|TRBV6-1
CASTLQGYSGYTF
TGTGCCAGCACTCTACAGGGGTATAGTGGCTACACCTTC
>TRBJ1-1|-|once|TRBV29-1
CSVEDRGRSAFF
TGCAGCGTTGAAGATCGCGGGAGAAGCGCTTTCTTT
>TRBJ2-3|TRBD2|-|TRBV11-2
CASSLRGGWTDTQYF
TGTGCCAGCAGCTTACGCGGGGGTTGGACAGATACGCAGTATTTT
>TRBJ2-5|-|-|TRBV18
CASSQGEWQETQYF
TGTGCCAGCTCACAGGGGGAGTGGCAAGAGACCCAGTACTTC
>TRBJ2-1|-|-|TRBV2
CASHRILTQFF
TGTGCCAGCCACCGAATACTTACGCAGTTCTTC
>TRBJ1-4|TRBD1|-|TRBV2
CASSEVRGVEKLFF
TGTGCCAGCAGTGAAGTCAGGGGGGTGGAAAAACTGTTTTTT
>TRBJ1-1|-|-|TRBV19
CASSTGTGAFF
TGTGCCAGTAGTACCGGGACGGGAGCTTTCTTT
>TRBJ1-1|-|-|TRBV30
CAWSLGRGGNTEAFF
TGTGCCTGGAGTCTTGGGAGGGGTGGGAACACTGAAGCTTTCTTT
>TRBJ1-2|-|-|TRBV21-1
CASSTTTGDYGYTF
TGTGCCAGCAGCACCACCACAGGGGACTATGGCTACACCTTC
>TRBJ2-1|-|-|TRBV5-1
CASSLAPWDEQFF
TGCGCCAGCAGCTTGGCGCCTTGGGATGAGCAGTTCTTC
>TRBJ1-6|-|few|TRBV7-6
CASSPEGDSNSPLHF
TGTGCCAGCAGCCCCGAGGGGGACTCTAATTCACCCCTCCACTTT
>TRBJ2-2|-|-|TRBV10-1
CASSEGVPCTGELFF
TGCGCCAGCAGTGAAGGGGTTCCTTGCACCGGGGAGCTGTTTTTT
>TRBJ2-3|-|once|TRBV6-5
CASRGPNTQWYF
TGTGCCAGCAGGGGACCCAATACGCAGTGGTATTTT
>TRBJ2-5|TRBD2|-|TRBV7-6
CASSPQSGGETQYF
TGTGCCAGCAGCCCCCAGAGCGGGGGAGAGACCCAGTACTTC
>TRBJ1-1|TRBD1|-|TRBV29-1
CSVDRGGGSTEAFF
TGCAGCGTTGACAGGGGGGGCGGTAGCACTGAAGCTTTCTTT
>TRBJ1-6|-|once|TRBV6-1
CASSALTGRDNSPLHF
TGTGCCAGCAGTGCCCTTACAGGGCGGGATAATTCACCCCTCCACTTT
>TRBJ1-5|-|few|TRBV30
CAWNRRQANQPQHF
TGTGCCTGGAACCGACGGCAAGCAAATCAGCCCCAGCATTTT